This paragraph covers one TCR beta chain sequence. The data were taken from a study of T cell changes during pregnancy in multiple sclerosis. Assay used: immunoSEQ multiplex PCR; TCRdb lists only in-frame clones, some missing. The profile shows 50,000 to 65,000 clones, 90% of them singletons. The sequenced sample was peripheral blood, obtained in the third trimester of pregnancy. This TCR came from a female donor in good health, enrolled as a control in a pregnancy study.

DNA for the CDR3: TGTGCCAGCAGTGCCGGGACTAGTGGGGCCTACAATGAGCAGTTCTTC. It is translated as CASSAGTSGAYNEQFF. The rearrangement uses TRBV6-4 and TRBJ2-1, with 8 positions matching TRBD2. The germline V gene has CDR1 MRHNA and CDR2 SNTAGT. The V and J ends lost 4 bases and 2 bases, in that order; junction bases with no gene match: 7. The CDR3 contains 16 residues.